Presented here are 32 T cell receptor beta chains from one specimen sequenced in a study of naive and memory T cell subsets. Alpha and beta constant region primers primed reverse transcription for blood and skin samples. TCRdb processed the 5' RACE reads anew with MiXCR; each CDR3 protein has one entry. The sample consists of tens of thousands of distinct CDR3 sequences, around 4% of them appearing once. Whole blood, around 2.5 ml, came from adult healthy volunteers. These receptor sequences come from a male donor in good health.

This clonotype was observed at least ten times. V is TRBV7-8 and J is TRBJ1-3; D ambiguous. The CDR3 length is 17 residues. Trimming took off 2 bases at V and 0 bases at J, with 14 bases between the two ends. The germline CDR1 and CDR2 sequences are SGHVS and FQNEAQ. DNA of the CDR3: TGTGCCAGCAGCTTATTTGGATCCACTTTCTCTGGAAACACCATATATTTT. It encodes CASSLFGSTFSGNTIYF. The variable domain in full, completed from reference TRBV7-8 and TRBJ1-3, reads GAGVSQSPRYKVAKRGQDVALRCDPISGHVSLFWYQQALGQGPEFLTYFQNEAQLDKSGLPSDRFFAERPEGSVSTLKIQRTQQEDSAVYLCASSLFGSTFSGNTIYFGEGSWLTVV.

This clonotype was seen repeatedly, ten times or more. This chain's CDR3 is CSVSTSGVWEQYF. The DNA of the CDR3 is TGCAGCGTTTCGACTAGCGGGGTCTGGGAGCAGTACTTC. This chain connects TRBV29-1 to TRBJ2-7; TRBD2 aligns across 11 bases. CDR1 and CDR2 from the germline V gene are SQVTM and ANQGSEA. The junction had 7 bases not matched to a gene; V was cut back by 5 bases and J by 7 bases. CDR3 length equals 13 residues.

This clonotype was found many times. The gene calls are TRBV12-5 and TRBJ2-2, with unresolved D. V lost 6 bases and J lost 2, with 13 bases in between. CDR3 length: 15 amino acids. In germline, CDR1 is LGHNT, CDR2 FRNRAP. Written as DNA, the CDR3 is TGTGCTAGTGGCCCGTTCATAGCAAACACCGGGGAGCTGTTTTTT. Encoded protein: CASGPFIANTGELFF.

This clonotype showed up many times. The V call is TRBV10-3, the J call TRBJ2-1, with 8 bases lining up with TRBD1. From germline, CDR1 is ENHRY and CDR2 SYGVKD. This CDR3 has 16 amino acids. The J segment lost 6 bases and the V segment lost 2 bases, leaving 9 bases of the junction unmatched. DNA for the CDR3: TGTGCCATCAGTGAGCCCTCGACAGGGGCAATCAATGAGCAGTTCTTC. Translating gives CAISEPSTGAINEQFF.

This clonotype was observed a handful of times. The CDR3 DNA reads as TGTGCCAGCAGCCAGATCTTAGGGCAGGGGGGCTTTCGAAACACCATATATTTT. Translation gives CASSQILGQGGFRNTIYF. The chain joins TRBV3-1 to TRBJ1-3; TRBD1 matches at 7 bases. Per the germline V gene, CDR1 is LGHDT and CDR2 is YNNKEL (reference sequence). V was clipped by 3 bases and J by 5 bases; unmatched bases: 16. CDR3 size: 18 residues.

This clonotype was counted ten times or more. The chain carries TRBV11-2 and TRBJ1-2, with D tentatively TRBD1 (6 bases). Trimming stripped 2 bases from V and 7 bases from J, with 11 bases between. Germline V lookup: CDR1 SGHAT, CDR2 FQNNGV. CDR3 size: 13 residues. This CDR3 reads CASSLQRGIGYTF. The CDR3 bases are TGTGCCAGCAGCTTACAGAGGGGGATTGGCTACACCTTC.

This clonotype was counted many times. The chain joins TRBV5-1 to TRBJ2-7; D ambiguous. The germline V and J ends were trimmed by 3 bases and 3 bases, with 16 bases remaining between them. CDR3 length: 15 residues. CDR1 SGHRS and CDR2 YFSETQ come from the germline V gene. The CDR3 loop is CASSSGSTGSYEQYF. The DNA for the CDR3 is TGCGCCAGCAGCTCAGGATCGACGGGTAGCTACGAGCAGTACTTC. The whole variable domain, filled in from reference TRBV5-1 and TRBJ2-7, reads KAGVTQTPRYLIKTRGQQVTLSCSPISGHRSVSWYQQTPGQGLQFLFEYFSETQRNKGNFPGRFSGRQFSNSRSEMNVSTLELGDSALYLCASSSGSTGSYEQYFGPGTRLTVT.

There are a few counts of this clonotype. The gene calls are TRBV19 and TRBJ2-3; 10 bases agree with TRBD2. Germline lookup yields CDR1 LNHDA and CDR2 SQIVND (reference sequence). The J segment lost 6 bases and the V segment lost 5 bases, leaving 8 bases of the junction unmatched. The CDR3 length is 15 residues. CDR3 sequence (DNA): TGTGCCAGTAGTCCAAGCGGGGGGGCTTGGGATACGCAGTATTTT. Its translation is CASSPSGGAWDTQYF.

CDR3 region: CSARETSGRTDTQYF. The CDR3 bases are TGCAGTGCTAGAGAGACTAGCGGGAGAACAGATACGCAGTATTTT. V usage is TRBV20-1 and J usage is TRBJ2-3; TRBD2 matches 12 bases. CDR3 length equals 15 residues. After removal of 0 bases from V and 3 bases from J, the junction contained 1 base not matched to a gene. Per the germline V gene, CDR1 is DFQATT and CDR2 is SNEGSKA (reference sequence).

This clonotype was picked up many times. V and J are TRBV29-1 and TRBJ2-1; 8 bases line up with TRBD2. Germline loops: CDR1 SQVTM, CDR2 ANQGSEA. The CDR3 is made up of 15 amino acids. V shed 4 bases and J 2 bases; nucleotides not matched to a gene: 7. CDR3 residues: CSVGGAGGPYNEQFF. Here the CDR3 DNA reads TGCAGCGTTGGTGGCGCGGGAGGACCCTACAATGAGCAGTTCTTC.

This clonotype was counted at least ten times. The chain links TRBV5-1 to TRBJ2-1, with D tentatively TRBD2 (5 bases). Trimming cost V 4 bases and J 4 bases, with 12 bases left between them. Germline V gene sequence: CDR1 SGHRS, CDR2 YFSETQ. The CDR3 extends over 14 amino acids. Written as DNA, the CDR3 is TGCGCCAGCAGCCCCGGGAACCTATACAATGAGCAGTTCTTC. Translated, it gives CASSPGNLYNEQFF.

This clonotype was observed at least ten times. This chain connects TRBV6-5 to TRBJ2-2, with D perhaps matching TRBD1 or TRBD2 (6 bases each). CDR1 MNHEY and CDR2 SVGAGI come from the germline V gene. This CDR3 spans 15 amino acids. Trimming cost V 2 bases and J 7 bases, with 14 bases left between them. CDR3 nucleotide sequence: TGTGCCAGCAGTTACGACGCCCGGGGGCGCGGGGAGCTGTTTTTT. This translates into CASSYDARGRGELFF.

The chain recombines TRBV6-1 with TRBJ2-7; D remains ambiguous. CDR3 length equals 12 residues. Trimming shortened V by 2 bases and J by 4 bases, and 6 bases separated the two germline ends. Germline CDR1 reads MNHNS; CDR2 reads SASEGT. The CDR3 sequence is CASSESGYEQYF. In nucleotides, the CDR3 is TGTGCCAGCAGTGAATCTGGGTACGAGCAGTACTTC.

In this sample, this clonotype turned up many times. The chain couples TRBV7-9 to TRBJ1-1, with D tentatively TRBD1 (6 bases). CDR1 is SEHNR, CDR2 FQNEAQ, per germline (reference sequence). The CDR3 consists of 16 residues. With 6 bases removed from V and 0 bases from J, the gap between germline ends came to 17 bases. CDR3: CASRGRNREMNTEAFF. The CDR3 DNA sequence: TGTGCCAGCAGGGGGAGGAACAGGGAGATGAACACTGAAGCTTTCTTT.

This clonotype was picked up a small number of times. CDR3 residues: CASSLFPRADTNSPLHF. DNA of the CDR3: TGTGCCAGCAGTTTATTCCCTCGGGCGGACACGAATTCACCCCTCCACTTT. The chain links TRBV27 to TRBJ1-6; TRBD1 might be the D (5 bases). V lost 1 base and J lost 7, with 17 bases in between. Germline values: CDR1 MNHEY, CDR2 SMNVEV (reference sequence). This CDR3 region has 17 residues.

This clonotype was counted at least ten times. The rearrangement links TRBV4-2 to TRBJ2-3; 8 bases match TRBD2. With V trimmed by 0 bases and J by 0 bases, 5 bases remained unmatched. This CDR3 has 17 amino acids. Germline V gene lookup returns CDR1 LGHNA and CDR2 YNFKEQ. For the CDR3, the DNA is TGTGCCAGCAGCCAAGAGTTAGCGGGGATTAGCACAGATACGCAGTATTTT. Residues: CASSQELAGISTDTQYF.

This clonotype has a count of ten or more. The chain is built from TRBV5-1 and TRBJ2-7, with D perhaps matching TRBD1 (6 bases). CDR3 length: 15 amino acids. V shed 1 base and J shed 5 bases, with 16 bases lying between them. CDR1 is SGHRS and CDR2 is YFSETQ in the germline V gene. DNA for the CDR3: TGCGCCAGCAGCTTGATCGCAGGGGAGTTGGACGAGCAGTACTTC. This gives the protein CASSLIAGELDEQYF.

Ten or more counts support this clonotype. The chain couples TRBV7-2 to TRBJ2-5; D could derive from TRBD1 or TRBD2 (5 bases each). Per germline, CDR1 SGHTA and CDR2 FQGNSA. This CDR3 is built from 15 residues. Trimming took 0 bases from V and 3 from J, leaving 11 bases between them. The CDR3 DNA reads as TGTGCCAGCAGCTTAGCAGGGACCAAAAAAGAGACCCAGTACTTC. This translates into CASSLAGTKKETQYF.

Ten or more counts support this clonotype. The V call is TRBV19, the J call TRBJ2-2, with 7 bases identical to TRBD1. V dropped 7 bases and J dropped 4; count of bases not matched to a gene: 12. The CDR3 extends over 16 amino acids. Germline assignment: CDR1 LNHDA and CDR2 SQIVND (reference sequence). The CDR3 DNA reads as TGTGCCAGTATCCCTACAGGGGTTCAGAGCACCGGGGAGCTGTTTTTT. This codes for CASIPTGVQSTGELFF.

This clonotype was seen many times. V and J are TRBV28 and TRBJ2-3; D is uncertain. Trimming took off 5 bases at V and 1 base at J, with 16 bases between the two ends. Per the germline V gene, CDR1 is MDHEN and CDR2 is SYDVKM. The CDR3 runs 16 residues. The DNA for the CDR3 is TGTGCCAGCAGTCCACAGTCCCTCGTGGGCACAGATACGCAGTATTTT. Translation: CASSPQSLVGTDTQYF.

This clonotype was recorded many times. The chain employs TRBV21-1 and TRBJ2-1; the DNA was not compared with TRBD2, the D call given in the table. TRBV21-1 is a pseudogene segment. CDR3 length: 18 residues. DNA for the CDR3: TGTGCCAGCATCAGAGGACTAGCGGGAGGGCCTTCCTACAATGAGCAGTTCTTC. Its protein product is CASIRGLAGGPSYNEQFF.

This clonotype occurred many times. The gene calls are TRBV27 and TRBJ2-1; 7 nucleotides align to TRBD1. Germline CDR1 MNHEY, CDR2 SMNVEV (reference sequence). The CDR3 spans 15 residues. Germline trimming cut 6 bases from V and 1 base from J; bases unmatched to any gene: 6. The CDR3 sequence is CASRKDRVSYNEQFF. CDR3 in DNA: TGTGCCAGCAGGAAAGACAGGGTTTCCTACAATGAGCAGTTCTTC.

The V and J genes are TRBV30 and TRBJ1-6; the D gene is possibly TRBD1 (5 bases). The germline V gene has CDR1 GTSNPN and CDR2 SVGIG (reference sequence). The CDR3 loop spans 17 amino acids. V lost 0 bases to trimming and J lost 0 bases, with 12 bases between them. The CDR3 loop reads CAWSVPAGYSYNSPLHF. The CDR3 DNA reads as TGTGCCTGGAGTGTACCGGCAGGGTACTCCTATAATTCACCCCTCCACTTT.

In its sample, this clonotype was seen many times. This chain links TRBV4-3 with TRBJ1-4; D gene ambiguous. CDR1 is LGHNA and CDR2 is YSLEER in the germline V gene. The CDR3 has 17 residues. The ends were cut back, 2 bases at V and 8 bases at J, with 21 bases in the middle. CDR3 region: CASSQSGPRNGGEKLFF. CDR3 coding DNA: TGCGCCAGCAGCCAATCCGGGCCCCGGAATGGAGGGGAAAAACTGTTTTTT.

In its sample, this clonotype ranks as medium-sized. This chain uses TRBV5-1 with TRBJ1-1, with D tentatively TRBD1 (6 bases). Looked up from germline, CDR1 is SGHRS and CDR2 is YFSETQ. Trimming stripped 0 bases from V and 6 bases from J, with 15 bases between. This CDR3 is built from 15 residues. CDR3 residues: CASSLVLGALAEAFF. CDR3 bases: TGCGCCAGCAGCTTGGTACTGGGGGCGCTGGCTGAAGCTTTCTTT.

This clonotype was observed a handful of times. The gene calls are TRBV29-1 and TRBJ2-3; 11 nucleotides align to TRBD2. Trimming at V came to 7 bases and at J to 1 base, leaving 7 bases not matched to a gene. CDR3 length: 15 residues. Per the germline V gene, CDR1 is SQVTM and CDR2 is ANQGSEA. The CDR3, as DNA: TGCAGCGCGACGGGGACTAGCGGCCGCACAGATACGCAGTATTTT. Translating it yields CSATGTSGRTDTQYF.

This clonotype was observed at least ten times. The chain is built from TRBV9 and TRBJ2-5; 12 bases match TRBD2. Germline CDR1 is SGDLS and CDR2 is YYNGEE. V dropped 3 bases and J dropped 3; count of bases not matched to a gene: 12. The CDR3 length is 18 residues. In DNA form, the CDR3 reads TGTGCCAGCAGCGCACAGAAGACTAGCGGGGGATTTGAAGAGACCCAGTACTTC. Translated, it gives CASSAQKTSGGFEETQYF.

The rearrangement uses TRBV12-3 or TRBV12-4 and TRBJ1-5; no reliable D call. V was clipped by 1 base and J by 5 bases, with 6 bases between them. The CDR3 is 13 amino acids. The CDR3 is CASSLDSYQPQHF. CDR3 sequence (DNA): TGTGCCAGCAGTTTAGACAGCTATCAGCCCCAGCATTTT.

This clonotype was found many times. The chain carries TRBV10-3 and TRBJ2-3; TRBD2 aligns across 14 bases. CDR3 size: 17 residues. The germline CDR1 and CDR2 sequences are ENHRY and SYGVKD. V lost 3 bases and J lost 6; bases outside the gene matches: 8. This chain's CDR3 is CAISDGLAGGQGDTQYF. The CDR3 bases are TGTGCCATCAGTGATGGACTAGCGGGGGGACAAGGGGATACGCAGTATTTT.

This clonotype was observed many times. The rearrangement uses TRBV27 and TRBJ2-2; D is unclear. Germline V lookup: CDR1 MNHEY, CDR2 SMNVEV (reference sequence). The CDR3 length is 14 residues. Trimming left V 3 bases short and J 6 bases short, with 11 bases between. The CDR3 loop is CASSFLPNAGELFF. The CDR3 nucleotides are TGTGCCAGCAGTTTCCTTCCCAACGCCGGGGAGCTGTTTTTT.

This clonotype was counted at least ten times. The V gene is TRBV29-1, the J gene TRBJ2-3; 8 bases map to TRBD1. J lost 1 base, V lost 3 bases, and 12 bases had no gene match. This CDR3 is 17 amino acids long. Germline-derived CDR1 and CDR2 are SQVTM and ANQGSEA. CDR3 sequence reads: CSVDSTARGLRTDTQYF. For the CDR3, the DNA is TGCAGCGTTGATTCTACGGCCAGGGGGCTCCGCACAGATACGCAGTATTTT.

This clonotype has just a few counts. This clone may be a read error of a much larger clone one base away. The V and J genes are TRBV29-1 and TRBJ1-1, with D unresolved. The CDR3 has 11 residues. Germline values: CDR1 SQVTM, CDR2 ANQGSEA. The ends were cut back, 5 bases at V and 4 bases at J, with 8 bases in the middle. The CDR3 protein is CSVLCSTEAFF. DNA for the CDR3: TGCAGCGTTTTATGTAGCACTGAAGCTTTCTTT.